A selection of T cell receptor beta chains follows, all from one sample in a study of cytomegalovirus exposure and HLA in healthy donors. Data came from immunoSEQ multiplex PCR; TCRdb stores just in-frame clones and leaves some out. The profile shows about 120,000 clones, roughly 70% of them singletons. The sequenced sample was PBMCs. These TCRs come from a middle-aged woman in good health and CMV-seronegative. Each CDR3 is given with its conserved first and last residue. The D gene is left open where the match is weak. For some rows the clone size is stated as once, few or many, or as a class when expanded; others skip it.

size	J	V	D	CDR3	DNA
once	TRBJ2-2	TRBV6-6	NA	CASRPGDPGELFF	TGTGCCAGCAGACCAGGGGATCCCGGGGAGCTGTTTTTT
many	TRBJ2-3	TRBV6-4	TRBD2	CASSDSTTSGGMDTQYF	TGTGCCAGCAGTGACTCGACCACTAGCGGGGGAATGGATACGCAGTATTTT
NA	TRBJ1-1	TRBV29-1	TRBD1	CSVNQGVTTEAFF	TGCAGCGTTAACCAGGGGGTCACCACTGAAGCTTTCTTT
NA	TRBJ1-5	TRBV7-2	TRBD1	CASSAGQTYQPQHF	TGTGCCAGCAGCGCGGGACAGACCTATCAGCCCCAGCATTTT
NA	TRBJ2-1	TRBV28	NA	CASSLWLSEQFF	TGTGCCAGCAGTTTGTGGTTGAGTGAGCAGTTCTTC
NA	TRBJ2-3	TRBV19	NA	CASRLAGTDTQYF	TGTGCCAGTAGACTTGCGGGCACAGATACGCAGTATTTT
NA	TRBJ2-7	TRBV25-1	TRBD2	CASSDERGPYEQYF	TGTGCCAGCAGTGACGAGCGGGGCCCCTACGAGCAGTACTTC
NA	TRBJ1-1	TRBV4-2	NA	CASSQEQETGTEAFF	TGTGCCAGCAGCCAAGAACAGGAGACTGGGACTGAAGCTTTCTTT
NA	TRBJ1-1	TRBV28	TRBD1	CASSPTDRGPNTEAFF	TGTGCCAGCAGTCCCACAGACAGGGGGCCGAACACTGAAGCTTTCTTT
NA	TRBJ1-2	TRBV28	TRBD1	CASSFFTGTGVGYTF	TGTGCCAGCAGTTTTTTTACTGGGACAGGGGTGGGCTACACCTTC
NA	TRBJ2-5	TRBV7-9	NA	CSSSSRNLSPGETQYF	TGTTCCAGCAGCTCTAGGAACCTCTCGCCGGGGGAGACCCAGTACTTC
NA	TRBJ2-5	TRBV7-3	TRBD2	CASSFGLAGGYQTQYF	TGTGCCAGCAGCTTTGGGCTAGCGGGAGGGTACCAGACCCAGTACTTC
NA	TRBJ2-1	TRBV19	TRBD2	CASSMRHSGTRALNEQFF	TGTGCCAGTAGTATGCGCCACTCCGGGACTAGGGCCCTCAATGAGCAGTTCTTC
few	TRBJ2-1	TRBV2	TRBD2	CASSVILAGGVKQFF	TGTGCCAGCAGTGTCATACTAGCGGGAGGGGTGAAGCAGTTCTTC
NA	TRBJ2-5	TRBV7-8	TRBD2	CASTRTSGSWVQETQYF	TGTGCCAGCACCAGGACTAGCGGGAGTTGGGTCCAAGAGACCCAGTACTTC
NA	TRBJ1-1	TRBV4-2	NA	CASSGAGFNTEAFF	TGTGCCAGCAGCGGAGCAGGGTTCAACACTGAAGCTTTCTTT
NA	TRBJ2-5	TRBV5-4	TRBD2	CASSLYSGGGGRRTQYF	TGTGCCAGCAGCTTGTATAGCGGGGGGGGTGGAAGAAGGACCCAGTACTTC
NA	TRBJ2-1	TRBV10-1	TRBD2	CASSVAGGGSYNEQFF	TGCGCCAGCAGTGTTGCGGGCGGGGGCTCCTACAATGAGCAGTTCTTC
NA	TRBJ2-1	TRBV6-5	NA	CASSSSDSPVTEQFF	TGTGCCAGCAGTTCATCGGACTCGCCTGTGACTGAGCAGTTCTTC
NA	TRBJ2-7	TRBV5-1	NA	CASSLEIILSGAYEQYF	TGCGCCAGCAGCTTGGAAATTATCCTTTCGGGGGCCTACGAGCAGTACTTC
NA	TRBJ2-3	TRBV7-2	NA	CASSLEAGLTDTQYF	TGTGCCAGCAGCTTAGAGGCGGGGCTGACAGATACGCAGTATTTT
few	TRBJ1-2	TRBV29-1	TRBD1	CSVATGTGQGGYTF	TGCAGCGTTGCAACCGGGACAGGACAAGGGGGCTACACCTTC
NA	TRBJ2-2	TRBV28	TRBD1	CASSFTGGNTGELFF	TGTGCCAGCAGTTTCACAGGGGGCAACACCGGGGAGCTGTTTTTT
NA	TRBJ1-6	TRBV13	NA	CASSLGGGNPSPLHF	TGTGCCAGCAGCTTAGGGGGGGGGAACCCTTCACCCCTCCACTTT
NA	TRBJ2-2	TRBV7-9	TRBD2	CSSSPYGAGLAGAGELFF	TGTTCCAGCAGCCCGTACGGTGCAGGGCTAGCGGGAGCCGGGGAGCTGTTTTTT
NA	TRBJ1-6	TRBV5-6	TRBD1	CASSSGGLSNSPLHF	TGTGCCAGCAGCTCAGGGGGGCTGAGTAATTCACCCCTCCACTTT
few	TRBJ1-6	TRBV7-2	NA	CASSLQNNSPLHF	TGTGCCAGCAGCTTACAGAATAATTCACCCCTCCACTTT
once	TRBJ1-2	TRBV27	TRBD1	CASSLTPGQGPGYTF	TGTGCCAGCAGCTTAACGCCGGGACAGGGGCCTGGCTACACCTTC
NA	TRBJ2-5	TRBV7-3	TRBD2	CASSLTSGSAETQYF	TGTGCCAGCAGCTTGACTAGCGGGAGTGCAGAGACCCAGTACTTC
NA	TRBJ2-1	TRBV19	NA	CASRAGATYNEQFF	TGTGCCAGTAGAGCAGGGGCCACCTACAATGAGCAGTTCTTC
NA	TRBJ2-7	TRBV5-8	NA	CASPTFFPTPKTAYEQYF	TGTGCCAGCCCAACCTTTTTCCCGACACCGAAAACTGCCTACGAGCAGTACTTC
NA	TRBJ2-1	TRBV5-4	TRBD2	CASSYGTSGGRTEQFF	TGTGCCAGCAGCTACGGGACTAGCGGGGGGCGGACAGAGCAGTTCTTC
NA	TRBJ1-2	TRBV5-1	TRBD1	CASSLRDRAGVYTF	TGCGCCAGCAGCTTGCGGGACAGGGCTGGAGTGTACACCTTC
NA	TRBJ2-2	TRBV5-4	NA	CASRPGLPGGNTGELFF	TGTGCCAGCAGGCCGGGACTTCCCGGCGGTAACACCGGGGAGCTGTTTTTT
NA	TRBJ1-1	TRBV11-2	TRBD1	CASSQRTGGTEAFF	TGTGCCAGCAGCCAACGAACAGGGGGTACTGAAGCTTTCTTT
NA	TRBJ1-2	TRBV6-5	TRBD1	CASSPRTGGVYGYTF	TGTGCCAGCAGCCCCAGGACAGGGGGGGTTTATGGCTACACCTTC
NA	TRBJ1-5	TRBV5-8	TRBD1	CASSQGASSNQPQHF	TGTGCCAGCAGTCAGGGGGCGAGCAGCAATCAGCCCCAGCATTTT
few	TRBJ2-1	TRBV19	TRBD2	CASSILSGEGALAMNNEQFF	TGTGCCAGTAGTATCTTATCGGGGGAGGGCGCGCTAGCGATGAACAATGAGCAGTTCTTC
few	TRBJ1-1	TRBV28	NA	CASIGSVNTEAFF	TGTGCCAGCATCGGGAGTGTGAACACTGAAGCTTTCTTT
NA	TRBJ2-1	TRBV13	NA	CASSLAGKNEQFF	TGTGCCAGCAGCTTAGCCGGGAAGAATGAGCAGTTCTTC
NA	TRBJ2-2	TRBV9	TRBD2	CASSAGGEVSNTGELFF	TGTGCCAGCAGCGCGGGGGGGGAGGTATCGAACACCGGGGAGCTGTTTTTT
NA	TRBJ1-2	TRBV2	NA	CASRGGSQDYGYTF	TGTGCCAGCAGGGGTGGGTCACAGGACTATGGCTACACCTTC
NA	TRBJ1-3	TRBV14	NA	CASSQGGASYGNTIYF	TGTGCCAGCAGCCAAGGCGGGGCAAGTTACGGAAACACCATATATTTT
NA	TRBJ2-7	TRBV10-3	TRBD1	CAISWTGRYEQYF	TGTGCCATCAGTTGGACAGGGCGGTACGAGCAGTACTTC
NA	TRBJ2-7	TRBV13	NA	CASSPGGTRSYEQYF	TGTGCCAGCAGCCCTGGGGGCACCCGCTCCTACGAGCAGTACTTC
NA	TRBJ2-7	TRBV19	TRBD1	CASRGTGGRREQYF	TGTGCCAGTAGGGGGACAGGGGGCCGCCGCGAGCAGTACTTC
NA	TRBJ1-5	TRBV6-1	NA	CASSEVGTWNQPQHF	TGTGCCAGCAGTGAAGTCGGGACATGGAATCAGCCCCAGCATTTT
NA	TRBJ2-1	TRBV2	TRBD2	CASSAASGINEQFF	TGTGCCAGCAGTGCGGCTAGCGGCATCAATGAGCAGTTCTTC
NA	TRBJ2-7	TRBV6-6	TRBD2	CASSSPGTNLGEQYF	TGTGCCAGCAGTTCCCCCGGGACTAACCTGGGCGAGCAGTACTTC
NA	TRBJ2-5	TRBV27	TRBD2	CARLAGGRGQETQYF	TGTGCCAGGCTAGCGGGGGGGCGTGGGCAAGAGACCCAGTACTTC
NA	TRBJ2-7	TRBV6-5	NA	CASSNEYEQYF	TGTGCCAGCAGTAATGAATACGAGCAGTACTTC
NA	TRBJ1-2	TRBV18	NA	CASSPGRNSYGYTF	TGTGCCAGCTCACCGGGGAGGAACTCCTATGGCTACACCTTC
NA	TRBJ1-5	TRBV30	NA	CAWRGGPTAEPQHF	TGTGCCTGGAGGGGGGGACCGACGGCGGAGCCCCAGCATTTT
NA	TRBJ1-1	TRBV2	NA	CASRLTAMNTEAFF	TGTGCCAGCAGGCTGACAGCGATGAACACTGAAGCTTTCTTT
NA	TRBJ1-1	TRBV11-2	NA	CASSAGGRYDFF	TGTGCCAGCAGCGCTGGAGGCAGGTACGATTTCTTT
few	TRBJ2-7	TRBV28	TRBD1	CASRLPGQSYEQYF	TGTGCCAGCAGACTTCCGGGACAGTCCTACGAGCAGTACTTC
NA	TRBJ2-7	TRBV5-5	TRBD1	CASSLEQGAYEQYF	TGTGCCAGCAGCTTAGAACAGGGGGCCTACGAGCAGTACTTC
few	TRBJ1-2	TRBV6-1	TRBD1	CASRSDRGRGYTF	TGTGCCAGCAGGTCAGACAGGGGGCGAGGCTACACCTTC
few	TRBJ2-3	TRBV7-6	TRBD2	CASTLAGGIPPDTQYF	TGTGCCAGCACTTTAGCGGGAGGTATCCCCCCAGATACGCAGTATTTT
NA	TRBJ1-1	TRBV27	NA	CASTYMNTEAFF	TGTGCCAGCACGTACATGAACACTGAAGCTTTCTTT